This TCR beta chain was obtained from a study of CD8 T cells in ankylosing spondylitis. Points from the study as a whole: What appeared characteristic of ankylosing spondylitis blood was a TCR beta motif of under 10 highly homologous variants.

Using its own MiXCR run on the 5' RACE reads, TCRdb lists one record per CDR3 protein. Altogether 800,000 to 900,000 distinct CDR3 sequences are present, about an eighth being singletons, with the ten largest covering 0.51%. The V gene's germline CDR1 is MDHEN and CDR2 SYDVKM. The length of the CDR3 is 13 residues. V was shortened by 3 bases and J by 4 bases, with 7 bases between the two germline ends. This clonotype showed up many times. What it binds is not known. The V and J genes are TRBV28 and TRBJ1-3; unclear D gene. This TCR was recovered from a male donor with ankylosing spondylitis. Sequenced sample: blood, either unsorted or a sorted T cell fraction (not recorded which). Here the CDR3 reads CASSFGSGNTIYF. CDR3 DNA sequence: TGTGCCAGCAGTTTCGGGTCAGGAAACACCATATATTTT. Filled out from reference TRBV28 and TRBJ1-3, the complete variable domain reads DVKVTQSSRYLVKRTGEKVFLECVQDMDHENMFWYRQDPGLGLRLIYFSYDVKMKEKGDIPEGYSVSREKKERFSLILESASTNQTSMYLCASSFGSGNTIYFGEGSWLTVV.